This TCR beta chain was identified in a study of blood T cell repertoires in COVID-19. The wider study: The analysed material was cDNA or gDNA that came from T cells, B-cell-depleted T cells, or PBMCs.

The J segment lost 7 bases and the V segment lost 4 bases, leaving 13 bases of the junction unmatched. The CDR3 is 17 residues long. Assay used: immunoSEQ multiplex PCR; TCRdb lists only in-frame clones, some missing. The sample holds hundreds of thousands of clones, roughly nine tenths seen once. This chain connects TRBV23-1 to TRBJ2-1, with 10 bases fitting TRBD1. Being an ORF, TRBV23-1 has a function that is uncertain. The sample taken for sequencing was PBMCs or T cells enriched from blood (not recorded which). This clonotype was obtained from a woman aged 50 to 60 who had recovered from COVID-19. CDR3 coding DNA: TGCGCCAGCAGTCGGCTCCTCGACAGGGGGCGCCGGAATGAGCAGTTCTTC. Translating it yields CASSRLLDRGRRNEQFF.